The 21 T cell receptor beta chains presented below share a single source sample, sequenced in a study of T-cell reconstitution after alpha-beta-depleted transplantation in children. Construction of the TCRbeta library involved unique molecular identifiers. TCRdb re-called the PCR reads with MiXCR, one entry per CDR3 protein. Here the sample spans approximately 99,000 distinct CDR3 sequences, roughly 6.1% being singletons. The source material was PBMCs, mostly from graft donor cells, sampled 360 days after TCRalphabeta/CD19-depleted stem cell transplant. These receptors were taken from a male patient aged 2 to 9 who had a stem cell transplant for acute lymphoblastic leukemia, so the T cells may come from the graft donor.

In its sample, this clonotype was seen many times. V and J are TRBV28 and TRBJ2-5; the D gene is possibly TRBD2 (7 bases). CDR1 and CDR2 from the germline V gene are MDHEN and SYDVKM. The CDR3 has 17 amino acids. The V end was cut by 3 bases, the J end by 0 bases, with 17 bases between. DNA of the CDR3: TGTGCCAGCAGTTTTCCGGGACTAAGGGGGTACCAAGAGACCCAGTACTTC. As protein: CASSFPGLRGYQETQYF.

In this sample, this clonotype turned up many times. The chain couples TRBV29-1 to TRBJ2-1, with 9 bases lining up with TRBD1. J gave up 1 base and V 6 bases, and 4 bases lay outside the gene matches. The germline CDR1 and CDR2 sequences are SQVTM and ANQGSEA. The CDR3 has 14 amino acids. CDR3 sequence: CSVNDRGSYNEQFF. CDR3 coding DNA: TGCAGCGTGAACGACAGGGGGTCCTACAATGAGCAGTTCTTC.

The CDR3 here is CASLAGRATQPQHF. The CDR3 DNA follows: TGTGCCAGTCTCGCGGGCAGGGCGACTCAGCCCCAGCATTTT. The chain is built from TRBV6-1 and TRBJ1-5; D might be TRBD1 (5 bases). Looked up from germline, CDR1 is MNHNS and CDR2 is SASEGT. Trimming cost V 9 bases and J 6 bases, with 18 bases left between them. The CDR3 consists of 14 residues.

This clonotype was detected many times. The chain employs TRBV20-1 and TRBJ2-7, with D tentatively TRBD2 (6 bases). The CDR3 runs 14 residues. Germline CDR1 reads DFQATT; CDR2 reads SNEGSKA (reference sequence). V was trimmed by 3 bases and J by 1 base, leaving 13 bases between them. CDR3: CSASVVRGSYEQYF. CDR3 DNA: TGCAGTGCTAGTGTTGTGCGGGGTTCCTACGAGCAGTACTTC.

This clonotype has a count of ten or more. V is TRBV29-1 and J is TRBJ2-7; D is ambiguous. Germline V CDR1 and CDR2: SQVTM, ANQGSEA. Trimming pared 2 bases from V and 4 bases from J, leaving 12 bases between. The CDR3 has 13 amino acids. The CDR3, as DNA: TGCAGCGTTGAACTAAATAGCAGATACGAGCAGTACTTC. Translation gives CSVELNSRYEQYF.

The V gene is TRBV6-2 or TRBV6-3, the J gene TRBJ2-7; TRBD1 aligns across 7 bases. V trimming: 1 base; J trimming: 2 bases; junction bases outside the gene matches: 2. From germline, CDR1 is MNHEY and CDR2 SVGEGT. The CDR3 loop spans 14 amino acids. CDR3 coding DNA: TGTGCCAGCAGTTACTTCCAGGGGGCCTACGAGCAGTACTTC. Translation gives CASSYFQGAYEQYF.

This clonotype was seen a few times. The chain joins TRBV18 to TRBJ2-7; D gene ambiguous. CDR1 and CDR2 (germline): KGHSH, LQKENI. Trimming removed 3 bases at V and 2 bases at J, with 5 bases between. The CDR3 has 12 residues. CDR3 amino acids: CASSPVPYEQYF. CDR3 bases: TGTGCCAGCTCACCTGTCCCCTACGAGCAGTACTTC.

This clonotype was found a few times. The rearrangement uses TRBV6-6 and TRBJ2-7; D is possibly TRBD2 (6 bases). Trimming took off 4 bases at V and 5 bases at J, with 9 bases between the two ends. The CDR3 is 12 amino acids. The germline CDR1 and CDR2 sequences are MNHNY and SVGAGI (reference sequence). The CDR3 coding sequence is TGTGCCAGCAGTTTCCCGGGGGACGAGCAGTACTTC. This translates into CASSFPGDEQYF.

This chain connects TRBV13 to TRBJ2-3; D is perhaps TRBD2 (6 bases). The CDR3 totals 17 residues. Trimming left V 4 bases short and J 6 bases short, with 23 bases between. Germline V gene data show CDR1 as PRHDT and CDR2 as FYEKMQ (reference sequence). CDR3 sequence (DNA): TGTGCCAGCAGCTCAGAGGGGACTGGCGGGGCGGTGGATACGCAGTATTTT. Protein product: CASSSEGTGGAVDTQYF.

This clonotype was picked up a small number of times. This chain connects TRBV7-2 to TRBJ2-2, with 11 nucleotides matching TRBD1. CDR1 and CDR2 from the germline V gene are SGHTA and FQGNSA. This CDR3 contains 17 residues. V was pared by 3 bases and J by 4 bases, with 7 bases of the junction left unmatched. This CDR3 reads CASSFRWTGGLTGELFF. As DNA, the CDR3 is TGTGCCAGCAGCTTTCGGTGGACAGGGGGCCTCACCGGGGAGCTGTTTTTT. Using reference TRBV7-2 and TRBJ2-2 for the parts outside the CDR3, the full variable domain is GAGVSQSPSNKVTEKGKDVELRCDPISGHTALYWYRQSLGQGLEFLIYFQGNSAPDKSGLPSDRFSAERTGGSVSTLTIQRTQQEDSAVYLCASSFRWTGGLTGELFFGEGSRLTVL.

This clonotype was observed a handful of times. CDR3 DNA: TGTGCCAGCAGTTTAAGGGGGATCCCTAGCACAGATACGCAGTATTTT. It codes for CASSLRGIPSTDTQYF. The rearrangement uses TRBV28 and TRBJ2-3, with D perhaps TRBD1 (6 bases). Germline V lookup: CDR1 MDHEN, CDR2 SYDVKM. The CDR3 totals 16 residues. The ends were cut back, 2 bases at V and 0 bases at J, with 12 bases in the middle.

This clonotype was detected ten times or more. This sequence joins TRBV11-2 and TRBJ2-1; 10 bases map to TRBD2. Per the germline V gene, CDR1 is SGHAT and CDR2 is FQNNGV. The length of the CDR3 is 17 residues. With V trimmed by 0 bases and J by 1 base, 3 bases remained unmatched. CDR3 bases: TGTGCCAGCAGCTTAGATCCAGCGGGGGGGTCCTACAATGAGCAGTTCTTC. This translates into CASSLDPAGGSYNEQFF.

This clonotype appeared a few times. V and J are TRBV5-4 and TRBJ1-1, with TRBD1 as a possible D gene (5 bases). The CDR3 contains 11 residues. V was trimmed by 8 bases and J by 5 bases, leaving 10 bases between them. Germline V gene data show CDR1 as SGHNT and CDR2 as YYREEE (reference sequence). CDR3 residues: CASSTATEAFF. As DNA, the CDR3 is TGTGCCAGTTCGACAGCTACTGAAGCTTTCTTT.

This clonotype occurred many times. The chain recombines TRBV27 with TRBJ2-6, with D uncertain. The CDR3 runs to 14 residues. V was cut by 4 bases and J by 0 bases, with 4 bases left in between. CDR1 is MNHEY and CDR2 is SMNVEV in the germline V gene (reference sequence). The CDR3 loop is CASSWDSGANVLTF. Written as DNA, the CDR3 is TGTGCCAGCAGTTGGGACTCTGGGGCCAACGTCCTGACTTTC.

This clonotype was seen at least ten times. The chain combines TRBV5-1 with TRBJ2-1; 8 bases line up with TRBD2. CDR3 length: 16 amino acids. CDR1 and CDR2 from the germline V gene are SGHRS and YFSETQ. V trimming: 1 base; J trimming: 7 bases; junction bases outside the gene matches: 10. The DNA for the CDR3 is TGCGCCAGCAGCTTGCCACTAGCGGACTGGAGGAATGAGCAGTTCTTC. Translating it yields CASSLPLADWRNEQFF.

CDR3 loop: CAISDIGGVYGYTF. The CDR3 coding sequence is TGTGCCATCAGTGATATAGGGGGAGTCTATGGCTACACCTTC. V is TRBV10-3 and J is TRBJ1-2, with D perhaps TRBD1 (6 bases). With 3 bases removed from V and 4 bases from J, the gap between germline ends came to 12 bases. This CDR3 region has 14 residues. Germline CDR1 ENHRY, CDR2 SYGVKD.

In this sample, this clonotype turned up once. The J gene is TRBJ2-7, the V gene TRBV5-6; weak D call: TRBD1 (6 bases). Germline assignment: CDR1 SGHDT and CDR2 YYEEEE. The CDR3 consists of 19 residues. The germline V and J ends were trimmed by 9 bases and 2 bases, with 33 bases remaining between them. CDR3 in DNA: TGTGCCATCGGCTCCGGGCTCATATCACAGGGATGGCCTACCTACGAGCAGTACTTC. Its translation: CAIGSGLISQGWPTYEQYF.

This clonotype was recorded at least ten times. The chain recombines TRBV6-5 with TRBJ2-7; possibly TRBD1 or TRBD2 for D (7 bases each). Germline V gene lookup returns CDR1 MNHEY and CDR2 SVGAGI. The CDR3 spans 16 residues. V lost 4 bases, J lost 3 bases, and 19 bases lay in between. CDR3 sequence (DNA): TGTGCCAGCAGTTCGACGCCAGGGGGGGTCTTCTACGAGCAGTACTTC. Its protein is CASSSTPGGVFYEQYF.

The V and J genes are TRBV7-2 and TRBJ2-4, with D perhaps assigned TRBD1 or TRBD2 (5 bases each). The CDR3 sequence is 16 residues long. From germline, CDR1 is SGHTA and CDR2 FQGNSA. Trimming took off 5 bases at V and 0 bases at J, with 14 bases between the two ends. The DNA of the CDR3 is TGTGCCAGCAGCACTGGGACGGGGAGAGCCAAAAACATTCAGTACTTC. This sequence encodes CASSTGTGRAKNIQYF.

This clonotype was found a few times. One junction end does not reproduce the germline sequence, and a read error may be involved. V is TRBV4-3 and J is TRBJ1-1; D perhaps matches TRBD1 (5 bases). This CDR3 is built from 14 residues. Germline values: CDR1 LGHNA, CDR2 YSLEER. The CDR3 sequence: CASSQEGGASEAFF. CDR3 DNA sequence: TGCGCCAGCAGTCAAGAGGGTGGGGCGAGTGAAGCTTTCTTT.

This clonotype was seen a few times. A much bigger clone sits one base away, suggesting this may be a read error. The chain couples TRBV6-1 to TRBJ2-7; a weak D match, TRBD2 (6 bases). Germline-derived CDR1 and CDR2 are MNHNS and SASEGT. V dropped 3 bases and J dropped 2 bases, with 11 bases sitting between them. The CDR3 has 14 amino acids. CDR3 sequence reads: CASSDGGGPYEQYF. The DNA for the CDR3 is TGTGCCAGCAGTGACGGGGGAGGCCCCTACGAGCAGTACTTC.